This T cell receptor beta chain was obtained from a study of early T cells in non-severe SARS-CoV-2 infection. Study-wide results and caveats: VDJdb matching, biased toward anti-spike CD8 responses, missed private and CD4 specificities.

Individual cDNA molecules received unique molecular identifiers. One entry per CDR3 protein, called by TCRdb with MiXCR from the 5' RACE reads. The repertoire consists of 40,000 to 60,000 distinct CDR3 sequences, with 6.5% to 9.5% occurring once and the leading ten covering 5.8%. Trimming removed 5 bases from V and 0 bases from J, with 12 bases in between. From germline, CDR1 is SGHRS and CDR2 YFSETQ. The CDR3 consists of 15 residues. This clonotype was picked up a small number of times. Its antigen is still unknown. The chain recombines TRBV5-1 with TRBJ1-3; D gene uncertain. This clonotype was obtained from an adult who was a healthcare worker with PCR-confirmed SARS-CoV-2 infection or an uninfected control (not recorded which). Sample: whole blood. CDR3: CASSRAGDSGNTIYF. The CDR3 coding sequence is TGCGCCAGCAGTCGGGCGGGAGACTCTGGAAACACCATATATTTT.